The clone carrying this TCR beta chain was found many times. The sample is drawn from a study of T-cell reconstitution after alpha-beta-depleted transplantation in children. The authors prepared the TCRbeta library with unique molecular identifiers. TCRdb ran MiXCR on the PCR reads and lists one entry per CDR3 protein. The data contain approximately 500,000 distinct CDR3 sequences, 10% to 13% of them singletons. Germline CDR1 is SGDLS and CDR2 is YYNGEE. The V end was cut by 0 bases, the J end by 4 bases, with 6 bases between. CDR3 length equals 13 residues. This chain joins TRBV9 and TRBJ2-3, with D unclear. The specimen comprised PBMCs, sampled before TCRalphabeta/CD19-depleted stem cell transplant. The receptor was derived from a child younger than 10 with inherited bone marrow failure, due to receive a stem cell transplant. CDR3 DNA: TGTGCCAGCAGCGTAGTCGACCCAGATACGCAGTATTTT. Translating it yields CASSVVDPDTQYF. The full variable domain, completed using reference TRBV9 and TRBJ2-3, is DSGVTQTPKHLITATGQRVTLRCSPRSGDLSVYWYQQSLDQGLQFLIQYYNGEERAKGNILERFSAQQFPDLHSELNLSSLELGDSALYFCASSVVDPDTQYFGPGTRLTVL.